The next 14 T cell receptor beta chains were all read from a single sample in a study of blood T cell repertoires in COVID-19. Sequenced by immunoSEQ multiplex PCR; TCRdb stores in-frame clones only, minus some. The data show roughly 230,000 clones, with around 89% seen just once and 2.1% held by the top ten. The material sequenced was peripheral blood. The receptor source for this set is a woman aged 55-69 years with COVID-19, enrolled during active disease.

This clone has a single count. The CDR3 coding sequence is TGTGCCAGTAGAACGCGGGGACAGCTTAATGAAAAACTGTTTTTT. Translating gives CASRTRGQLNEKLFF. The rearrangement uses TRBV19 and TRBJ1-4; TRBD1 matches 7 bases. Germline CDR1 is LNHDA and CDR2 is SQIVND (reference sequence). The V segment lost 6 bases and the J segment 4 bases; nucleotides outside the gene matches: 8. This CDR3 contains 15 residues.

The CDR3 DNA reads as TGTGCCAGCAGCTCAGGACAGGGGGGGGAGCAGTACTTC. Translation gives CASSSGQGGEQYF. The chain employs TRBV7-2 and TRBJ2-7; 10 bases fit TRBD1. The CDR3 sequence is 13 residues long. V was pared by 4 bases and J by 7 bases, with 4 bases of the junction left unmatched. Germline V CDR1 and CDR2: SGHTA, FQGNSA. Full variable domain (missing parts from reference TRBV7-2 and TRBJ2-7): GAGVSQSPSNKVTEKGKDVELRCDPISGHTALYWYRQSLGQGLEFLIYFQGNSAPDKSGLPSDRFSAERTGGSVSTLTIQRTQQEDSAVYLCASSSGQGGEQYFGPGTRLTVT.

This chain joins TRBV18 and TRBJ1-6, with D maybe TRBD1 (5 bases). In germline, CDR1 is KGHSH, CDR2 LQKENI. The V end was cut by 6 bases, the J end by 7 bases, with 13 bases between. There are 14 residues in the CDR3. The CDR3 bases are TGTGCCAGCTCCAGAGCCCAGGGAAATTCACCCCTCCACTTT. It specifies CASSRAQGNSPLHF.

V gene TRBV6-5 combines with J gene TRBJ2-1, with 9 nucleotides matching TRBD1. This CDR3 region has 15 residues. V lost 6 bases to trimming and J lost 4 bases; unmatched junction nucleotides: 7. Germline V lookup: CDR1 MNHEY, CDR2 SVGAGI. The CDR3 region has the DNA TGTGCCAGCAGGTGCCGGGACAGGGCTTACAATGAGCAGTTCTTC. Translated: CASRCRDRAYNEQFF.

The chain joins TRBV10-3 to TRBJ2-2, with a tentative D call TRBD2 (5 bases). The CDR3 consists of 18 residues. V lost 3 bases and J 1 base, leaving 18 bases between the germline ends. From germline, CDR1 is ENHRY and CDR2 SYGVKD. The CDR3 loop reads CAISDRAIGGLNTGELFF. The CDR3 nucleotides read TGTGCCATCAGTGATCGGGCGATAGGCGGGCTGAACACCGGGGAGCTGTTTTTT.

The chain carries TRBV5-4 and TRBJ2-1; 8 bases line up with TRBD2. Germline CDR1 SGHNT, CDR2 YYREEE (reference sequence). The CDR3 covers 16 residues. Trimming at V came to 0 bases and at J to 8 bases, leaving 10 bases not matched to a gene. The CDR3 here is CASSLDAGGPTDEQFF. The CDR3 DNA sequence: TGTGCCAGCAGCTTGGATGCGGGGGGACCGACAGATGAGCAGTTCTTC. The full variable domain, rest sourced from reference TRBV5-4 and TRBJ2-1, is ETGVTQSPTHLIKTRGQQVTLRCSSQSGHNTVSWYQQALGQGPQFIFQYYREEENGRGNFPPRFSGLQFPNYSSELNVNALELDDSALYLCASSLDAGGPTDEQFFGPGTRLTVL.

This clone was found once. The chain has TRBV9 and TRBJ2-6; no reliable D call. This CDR3 has 12 amino acids. V was pared by 7 bases and J by 2 bases, with 4 bases between. Germline V CDR1 and CDR2: SGDLS, YYNGEE. The CDR3 region is CASATGANVLTF. The CDR3 bases are TGTGCCAGCGCTACTGGGGCCAACGTCCTGACTTTC.

The chain combines TRBV4-2 with TRBJ2-2, with D hard to call. This CDR3 contains 17 residues. The germline gives CDR1 LGHNA, CDR2 YNFKEQ. Trimming shortened V by 4 bases and J by 6 bases, and 21 bases separated the two germline ends. CDR3 amino acids: CASSPSWPRGLSGELFF. DNA of the CDR3: TGTGCCAGCAGCCCATCGTGGCCACGCGGCCTATCCGGGGAGCTGTTTTTT.

This chain links TRBV2 with TRBJ1-3; D unclear. This CDR3 has 13 amino acids. Deletions cut 7 bases from V and 8 bases from J, with 15 bases between. Germline V CDR1 and CDR2: SNHLY, FYNNEI. The DNA of the CDR3 is TGTGCCAGCAATTCCTTCATGGGAGACACCATATATTTT. This sequence encodes CASNSFMGDTIYF.

This clone was seen once. The chain recombines TRBV14 with TRBJ1-6; TRBD1 matches 7 bases. From germline, CDR1 is SGHDN and CDR2 FVKESK. CDR3 length: 15 residues. V trimming: 4 bases; J trimming: 9 bases; junction bases outside the gene matches: 9. CDR3 nucleotides: TGTGCCAGCAGCCTGACCAGGGGGGTTAGTTCACCCCTCCACTTT. Its translation: CASSLTRGVSSPLHF.

The V and J genes are TRBV18 and TRBJ1-2; no reliable D call. This CDR3 is 12 amino acids long. Germline assignment: CDR1 KGHSH and CDR2 LQKENI. V lost 5 bases to trimming and J lost 1 base, with 5 bases between them. The DNA for the CDR3 is TGTGCCAGCTCAGACAATAACTATGGCTACACCTTC. It specifies CASSDNNYGYTF.

V gene TRBV13 combines with J gene TRBJ2-1; 7 bases align to TRBD2. CDR1 is PRHDT, CDR2 FYEKMQ, per germline (reference sequence). The length of the CDR3 is 13 residues. J gave up 6 bases and V 3 bases, and 2 bases lay outside the gene matches. The CDR3 protein is CASSFPSGNEQFF. The CDR3 DNA follows: TGTGCCAGCAGCTTCCCTAGCGGCAATGAGCAGTTCTTC.

J is TRBJ1-6 and V is TRBV7-9; D is undetermined. V gave up 6 bases and J gave up 10 bases, with 13 bases separating them. The germline V gene has CDR1 SEHNR and CDR2 FQNEAQ (reference sequence). The length of the CDR3 is 13 residues. The DNA for the CDR3 is TGTGCCAGCAGAAAAGTAGCAGAATCACCCCTCCACTTT. It is translated as CASRKVAESPLHF.

This clone was counted only a few times. The chain combines TRBV3-1 (or the pseudogene TRBV3-2) with TRBJ1-2; D ambiguous. The CDR3 is made up of 15 amino acids. The germline V gene encodes CDR1 LGHDT and CDR2 YNNKEL (reference sequence). V gave up 1 base and J gave up 0 bases, with 9 bases separating them. The CDR3 region has the DNA TGTGCCAGCAGCCAAGCACAAATATCTAACTATGGCTACACCTTC. It codes for CASSQAQISNYGYTF.